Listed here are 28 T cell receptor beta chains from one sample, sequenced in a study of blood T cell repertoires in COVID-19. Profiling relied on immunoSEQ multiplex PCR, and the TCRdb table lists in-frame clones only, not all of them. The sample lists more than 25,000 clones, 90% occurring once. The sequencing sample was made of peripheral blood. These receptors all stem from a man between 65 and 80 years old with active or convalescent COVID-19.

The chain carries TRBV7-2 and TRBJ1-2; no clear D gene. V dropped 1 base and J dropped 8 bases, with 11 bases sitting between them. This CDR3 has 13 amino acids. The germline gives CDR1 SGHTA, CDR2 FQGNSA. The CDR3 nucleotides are TGTGCCAGCAGCTTAGGTAGCACCCCCGGCTACACCTTC. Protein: CASSLGSTPGYTF. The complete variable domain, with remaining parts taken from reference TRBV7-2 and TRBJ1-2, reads GAGVSQSPSNKVTEKGKDVELRCDPISGHTALYWYRQSLGQGLEFLIYFQGNSAPDKSGLPSDRFSAERTGGSVSTLTIQRTQQEDSAVYLCASSLGSTPGYTFGSGTRLTVV.

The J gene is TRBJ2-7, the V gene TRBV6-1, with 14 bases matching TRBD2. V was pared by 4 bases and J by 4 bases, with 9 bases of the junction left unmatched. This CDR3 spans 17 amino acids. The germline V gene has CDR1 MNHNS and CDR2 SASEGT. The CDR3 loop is CASSARLAGGPGYEQYF. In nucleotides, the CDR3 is TGTGCCAGCAGTGCCAGACTAGCGGGAGGGCCTGGATACGAGCAGTACTTC.

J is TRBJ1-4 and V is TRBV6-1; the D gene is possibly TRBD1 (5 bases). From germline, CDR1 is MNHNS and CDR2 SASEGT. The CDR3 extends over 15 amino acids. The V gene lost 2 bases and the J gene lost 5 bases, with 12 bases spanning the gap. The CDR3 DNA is TGTGCCAGCAGTGAATCTTGGGCAGGGAATGAAAAACTGTTTTTT. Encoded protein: CASSESWAGNEKLFF.

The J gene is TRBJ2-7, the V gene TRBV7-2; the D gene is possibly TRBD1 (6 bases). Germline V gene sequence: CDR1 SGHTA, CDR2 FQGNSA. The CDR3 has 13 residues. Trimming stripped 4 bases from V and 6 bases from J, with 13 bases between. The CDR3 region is CASSSQGIGEQYF. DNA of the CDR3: TGTGCCAGCAGCTCCCAGGGGATCGGCGAGCAGTACTTC.

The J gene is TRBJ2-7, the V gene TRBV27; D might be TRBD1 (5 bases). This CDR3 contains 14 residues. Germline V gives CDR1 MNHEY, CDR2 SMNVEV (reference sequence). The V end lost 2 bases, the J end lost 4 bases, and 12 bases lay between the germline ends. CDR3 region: CASSLKTGTYEQYF. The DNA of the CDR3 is TGTGCCAGCAGTTTAAAAACAGGAACATACGAGCAGTACTTC.

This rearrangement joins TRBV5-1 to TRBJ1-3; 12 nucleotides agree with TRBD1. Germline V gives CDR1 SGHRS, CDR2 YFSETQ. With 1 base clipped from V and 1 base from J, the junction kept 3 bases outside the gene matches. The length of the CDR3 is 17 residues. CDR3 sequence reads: CASSLWGQGASGNTIYF. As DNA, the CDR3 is TGCGCCAGCAGCTTGTGGGGACAGGGGGCGTCTGGAAACACCATATATTTT. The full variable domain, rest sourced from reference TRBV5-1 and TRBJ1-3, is KAGVTQTPRYLIKTRGQQVTLSCSPISGHRSVSWYQQTPGQGLQFLFEYFSETQRNKGNFPGRFSGRQFSNSRSEMNVSTLELGDSALYLCASSLWGQGASGNTIYFGEGSWLTVV.

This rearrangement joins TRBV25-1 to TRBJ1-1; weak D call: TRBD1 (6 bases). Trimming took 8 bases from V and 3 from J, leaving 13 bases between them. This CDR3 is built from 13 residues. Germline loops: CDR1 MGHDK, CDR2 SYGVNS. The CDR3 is CASGTIRDTEAFF. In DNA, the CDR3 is TGTGCCAGCGGGACAATACGGGACACTGAAGCTTTCTTT.

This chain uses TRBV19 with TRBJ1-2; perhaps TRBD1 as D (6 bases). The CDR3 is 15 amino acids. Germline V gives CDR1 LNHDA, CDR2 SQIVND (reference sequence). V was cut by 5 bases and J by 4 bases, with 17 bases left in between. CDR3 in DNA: TGTGCCAGTAGTCGTTTCGGGACACCTACCTATGGCTACACCTTC. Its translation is CASSRFGTPTYGYTF.

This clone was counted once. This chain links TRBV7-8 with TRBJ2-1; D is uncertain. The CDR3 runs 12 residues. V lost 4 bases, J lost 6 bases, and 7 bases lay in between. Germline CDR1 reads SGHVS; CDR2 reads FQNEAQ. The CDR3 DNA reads TGTGCCAGCAGCTCCAGAACCAATGAGCAGTTCTTC. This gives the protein CASSSRTNEQFF.

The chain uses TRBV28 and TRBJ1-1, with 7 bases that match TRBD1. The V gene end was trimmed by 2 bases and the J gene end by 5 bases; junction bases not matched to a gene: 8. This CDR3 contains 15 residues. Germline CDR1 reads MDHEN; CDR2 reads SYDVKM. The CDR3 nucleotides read TGTGCCAGCAGTTTAAAGGCAGGGGGGCGGACTGAAGCTTTCTTT. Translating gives CASSLKAGGRTEAFF.

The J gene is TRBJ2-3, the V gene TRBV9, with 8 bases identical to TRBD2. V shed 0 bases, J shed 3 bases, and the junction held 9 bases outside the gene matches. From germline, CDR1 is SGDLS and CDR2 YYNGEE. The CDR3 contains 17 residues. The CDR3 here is CASSVAHGREVTDTQYF. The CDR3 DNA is TGTGCCAGCAGCGTAGCCCACGGGCGGGAGGTAACAGATACGCAGTATTTT.

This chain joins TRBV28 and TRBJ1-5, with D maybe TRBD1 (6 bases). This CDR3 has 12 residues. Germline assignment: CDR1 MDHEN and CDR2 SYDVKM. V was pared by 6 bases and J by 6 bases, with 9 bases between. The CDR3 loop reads CASSLRGQPQHF. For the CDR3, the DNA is TGTGCCAGCAGCCTCAGGGGTCAGCCCCAGCATTTT.

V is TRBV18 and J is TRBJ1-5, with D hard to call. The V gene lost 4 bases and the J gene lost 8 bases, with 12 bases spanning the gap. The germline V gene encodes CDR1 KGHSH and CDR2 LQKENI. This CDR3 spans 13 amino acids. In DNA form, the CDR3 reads TGTGCCAGCTCACGTGGCCAGATGGAGCCCCAGCATTTT. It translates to CASSRGQMEPQHF.

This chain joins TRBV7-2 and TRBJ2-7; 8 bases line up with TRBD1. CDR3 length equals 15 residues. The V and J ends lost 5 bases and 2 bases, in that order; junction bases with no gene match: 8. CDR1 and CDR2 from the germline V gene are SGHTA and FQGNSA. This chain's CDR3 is CASSARTGIPYEQYF. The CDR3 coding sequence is TGTGCCAGCAGCGCCCGGACAGGGATCCCCTACGAGCAGTACTTC.

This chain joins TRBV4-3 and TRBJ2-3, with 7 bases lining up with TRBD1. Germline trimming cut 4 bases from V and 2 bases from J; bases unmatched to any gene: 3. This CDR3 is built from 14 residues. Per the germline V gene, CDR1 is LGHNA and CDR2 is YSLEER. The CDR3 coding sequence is TGCGCCAGCAGCCCGACAGGGAACACAGATACGCAGTATTTT. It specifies CASSPTGNTDTQYF.

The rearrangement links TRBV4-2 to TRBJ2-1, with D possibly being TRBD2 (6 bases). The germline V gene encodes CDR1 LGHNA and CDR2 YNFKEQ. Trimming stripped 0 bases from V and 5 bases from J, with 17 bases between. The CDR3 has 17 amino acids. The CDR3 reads CASSQEAGTHSNNEQFF. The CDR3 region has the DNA TGTGCCAGCAGCCAAGAAGCAGGGACTCACTCGAACAATGAGCAGTTCTTC.

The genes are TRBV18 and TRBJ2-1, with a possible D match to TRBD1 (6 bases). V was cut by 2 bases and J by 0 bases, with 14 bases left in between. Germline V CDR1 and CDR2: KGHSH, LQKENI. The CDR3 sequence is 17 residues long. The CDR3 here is CASSPVLADSSYNEQFF. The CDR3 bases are TGTGCCAGCTCACCAGTTTTGGCGGACAGCTCCTACAATGAGCAGTTCTTC.

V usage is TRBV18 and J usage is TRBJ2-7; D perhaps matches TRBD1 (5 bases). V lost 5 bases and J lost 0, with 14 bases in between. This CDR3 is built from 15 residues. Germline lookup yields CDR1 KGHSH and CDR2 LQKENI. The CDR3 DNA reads TGTGCCAGCTCATACTCGACAGTAAGCTCCTACGAGCAGTACTTC. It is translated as CASSYSTVSSYEQYF.

In DNA form, the CDR3 reads TGCGCCAGCTATAGGGACACCCAGAACACTGAAGCTTTCTTT. It translates to CASYRDTQNTEAFF. V usage is TRBV5-1 and J usage is TRBJ1-1, with D perhaps matching TRBD1 (6 bases). V was trimmed by 7 bases and J by 1 base, leaving 14 bases between them. Germline V gives CDR1 SGHRS, CDR2 YFSETQ. The CDR3 extends over 14 amino acids.

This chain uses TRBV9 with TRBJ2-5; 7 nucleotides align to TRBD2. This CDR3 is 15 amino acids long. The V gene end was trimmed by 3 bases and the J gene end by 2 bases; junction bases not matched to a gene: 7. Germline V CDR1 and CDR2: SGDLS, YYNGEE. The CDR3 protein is CASSAGGGNQETQYF. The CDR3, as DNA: TGTGCCAGCAGCGCGGGGGGAGGGAATCAAGAGACCCAGTACTTC.

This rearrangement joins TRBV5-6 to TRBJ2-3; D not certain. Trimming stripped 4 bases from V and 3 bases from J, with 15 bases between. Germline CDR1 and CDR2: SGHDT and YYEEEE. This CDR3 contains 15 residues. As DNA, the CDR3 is TGTGCCAGCAGCCCGTTGGCGGCAGAGACAGATACGCAGTATTTT. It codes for CASSPLAAETDTQYF.

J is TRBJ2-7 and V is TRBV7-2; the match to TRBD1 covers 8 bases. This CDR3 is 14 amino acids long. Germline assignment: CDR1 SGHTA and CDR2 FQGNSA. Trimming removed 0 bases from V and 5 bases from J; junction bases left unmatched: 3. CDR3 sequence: CASSLAGQVDEQYF. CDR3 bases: TGTGCCAGCAGCTTAGCGGGACAGGTGGACGAGCAGTACTTC.

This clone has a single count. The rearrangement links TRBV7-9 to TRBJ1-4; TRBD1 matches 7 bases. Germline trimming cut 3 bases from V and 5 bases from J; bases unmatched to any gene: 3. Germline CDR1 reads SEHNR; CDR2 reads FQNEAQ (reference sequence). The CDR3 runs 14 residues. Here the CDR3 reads CASSFQTGNEKLFF. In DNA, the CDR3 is TGTGCCAGCAGCTTCCAGACAGGGAATGAAAAACTGTTTTTT.

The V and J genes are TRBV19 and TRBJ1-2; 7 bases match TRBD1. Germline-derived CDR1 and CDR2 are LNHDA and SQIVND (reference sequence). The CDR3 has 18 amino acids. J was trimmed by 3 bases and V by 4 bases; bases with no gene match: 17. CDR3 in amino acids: CASSTIYPRDSKYYGYTF. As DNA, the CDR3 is TGTGCCAGTAGTACCATTTATCCCCGGGACAGCAAGTACTATGGCTACACCTTC.

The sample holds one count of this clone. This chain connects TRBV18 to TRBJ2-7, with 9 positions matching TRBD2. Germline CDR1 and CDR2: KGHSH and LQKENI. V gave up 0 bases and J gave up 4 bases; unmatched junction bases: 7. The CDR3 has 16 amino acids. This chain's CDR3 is CASSPPGSGRGYEQYF. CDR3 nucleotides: TGTGCCAGCTCACCACCGGGTAGCGGGAGAGGTTACGAGCAGTACTTC.

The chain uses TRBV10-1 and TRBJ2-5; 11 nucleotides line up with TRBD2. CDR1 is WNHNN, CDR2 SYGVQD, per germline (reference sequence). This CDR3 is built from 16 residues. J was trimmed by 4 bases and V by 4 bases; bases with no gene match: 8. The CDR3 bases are TGCGCCAGCAGTGTGGGCATAGCGGGAGGGCCAGAGACCCAGTACTTC. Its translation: CASSVGIAGGPETQYF.

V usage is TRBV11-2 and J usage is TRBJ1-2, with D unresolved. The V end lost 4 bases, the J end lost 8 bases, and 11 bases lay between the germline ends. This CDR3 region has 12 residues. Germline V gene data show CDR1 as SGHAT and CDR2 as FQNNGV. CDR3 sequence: CASSWGGNGYTF. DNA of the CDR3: TGTGCCAGCAGCTGGGGAGGGAACGGCTACACCTTC.

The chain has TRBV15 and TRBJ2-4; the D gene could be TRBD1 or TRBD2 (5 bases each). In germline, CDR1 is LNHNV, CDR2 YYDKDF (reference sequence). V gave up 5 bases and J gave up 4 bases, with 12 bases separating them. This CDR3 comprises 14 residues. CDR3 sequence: CATSGGRAKNIQYF. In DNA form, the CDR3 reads TGTGCCACCAGCGGAGGCAGGGCGAAAAACATTCAGTACTTC.